This TCR beta chain was documented in a study of early T cells in non-severe SARS-CoV-2 infection. Individual cDNA molecules were tagged with unique molecular identifiers, the study reported. TCRdb used MiXCR to reprocess the 5' RACE reads, holding one entry per CDR3 protein. The sample contains under 90,000 distinct CDR3 sequences, about 14% of which appear only once. This clonotype was counted only a few times. Trimming removed 5 bases at V and 5 bases at J, with 14 bases between. The CDR3 consists of 14 residues. The sequenced material came from whole blood. The TCR comes from an adult who was a healthcare worker with PCR-confirmed SARS-CoV-2 infection or an uninfected control (not recorded which). The chain is built from TRBV12-3 or TRBV12-4 and TRBJ2-3; D is undetermined. The CDR3 DNA sequence: TGTGCCAGCAGTACCGGTTTTGGGGAAGATACGCAGTATTTT. It translates to CASSTGFGEDTQYF.